This TCR beta chain was obtained from a study of blood T cell repertoires in COVID-19. Produced via immunoSEQ multiplex PCR; TCRdb's table is partial and in-frame only. This repertoire shows 200,000 to 250,000 clones, 80% to 95% found once; its top ten account for roughly 0.79%. Germline trimming cut 6 bases from V and 2 bases from J; bases unmatched to any gene: 1. In germline, CDR1 is MNHEY, CDR2 SVGAGI. The CDR3 is 13 amino acids. The source of this sequence is a man in his thirties or forties with COVID-19, enrolled during active disease. This chain connects TRBV6-5 to TRBJ2-5; 9 nucleotides align to TRBD2. The material sequenced was peripheral blood. The DNA for the CDR3 is TGTGCCAGCAGGACTAGCGGACAAGAGACCCAGTACTTC. Its protein is CASRTSGQETQYF.